This paragraph reports one T cell receptor beta chain. V shed 4 bases, J shed 5 bases, and the junction held 7 bases outside the gene matches. CDR1 SGHTA and CDR2 FQGTGA come from the germline V gene. The CDR3 runs 15 residues. This entry belongs to a study of blood T cell repertoires in COVID-19. Study background: COVID-19 samples collected from the United States, Italy and Spain covered acute and convalescent phases. In each case, the material was cDNA or gDNA derived from T cells, B-cell-depleted T cells, or PBMCs.

The assay was immunoSEQ multiplex PCR, and TCRdb's table has in-frame clones only and misses some. The data hold fewer than 200,000 clones, with 83% observed a single time. This clonotype was sampled from a woman aged 70-85 years with COVID-19, enrolled during active disease. The chain links TRBV7-3 to TRBJ2-5, with 10 nucleotides matching TRBD2. Material for sequencing was peripheral blood. The CDR3 DNA reads as TGTGCCAGCAGCTCGACTAGCGGGTCTTGGGAGACCCAGTACTTC. Its protein product is CASSSTSGSWETQYF. Full variable domain (missing parts from reference TRBV7-3 and TRBJ2-5): GAGVSQTPSNKVTEKGKYVELRCDPISGHTALYWYRQSLGQGPEFLIYFQGTGAADDSGLPNDRFFAVRPEGSVSTLKIQRTERGDSAVYLCASSSTSGSWETQYFGPGTRLLVL.